This record concerns one T cell receptor (beta chain) sequence. Its specificity is not known. Sequencing was performed with immunoSEQ multiplex PCR; in TCRdb, only in-frame clones are kept and a portion is missing. Found here are 30,000 to 35,000 clones, around 83% of them singletons; the top ten hold about 2%. This sample is drawn from a study of OX40 agonist ivuxolimab in advanced cancers. Study-level findings and limits: Compared with others, partial responders at 0.1-3.0 mg/kg displayed clonal expansion among the lowest.

The TCR was taken from an adult with an advanced solid tumor such as melanoma, head and neck, liver or kidney cancer. The sequencing used CD4+ or CD8+ T cells sorted from blood, collected in a trial of the OX40 agonist ivuxolimab.

The CDR3 DNA reads TGTGCCATCAGAACCTCGGGTACTATGAACACTGAAGCTTTCTTT. Translated: CAIRTSGTMNTEAFF. The chain links TRBV10-3 to TRBJ1-1; D is unclear. The CDR3 loop spans 15 amino acids. Germline V lookup: CDR1 ENHRY, CDR2 SYGVKD. Trimming shortened V by 6 bases and J by 0 bases, and 14 bases separated the two germline ends.